The 10 T cell receptor beta chains below were found in one sample sequenced in a study of blood T cell repertoires in COVID-19. Profiled with immunoSEQ multiplex PCR; TCRdb holds only in-frame clones, not every one. The sample holds roughly 28,000 clones, 87% seen once. The sequenced sample consisted of peripheral blood. The receptor set was obtained from a human donor in a cohort sampled during active COVID-19.

This clone has just one count. V and J are TRBV18 and TRBJ1-1; no definite D call. The CDR3 is 12 residues long. Per the germline V gene, CDR1 is KGHSH and CDR2 is LQKENI. Trimming pared 2 bases from V and 4 bases from J, leaving 5 bases between. The CDR3 region is CASSPGSTEAFF. The DNA of the CDR3 is TGTGCCAGCTCACCAGGGAGCACTGAAGCTTTCTTT.

The rearrangement links TRBV7-9 to TRBJ2-3; D is possibly TRBD1 (7 bases). This CDR3 contains 14 residues. CDR1 SEHNR and CDR2 FQNEAQ come from the germline V gene (reference sequence). The V end was cut by 8 bases, the J end by 3 bases, with 15 bases between. The CDR3 is CASLAGGSTDTQYF. The DNA of the CDR3 is TGTGCCAGCCTAGCAGGGGGGTCGACAGATACGCAGTATTTT. Looking up the rest from reference TRBV7-9 and TRBJ2-3 gives the full variable domain: DTGVSQNPRHKITKRGQNVTFRCDPISEHNRLYWYRQTLGQGPEFLTYFQNEAQLEKSRLLSDRFSAERPKGSFSTLEIQRTEQGDSAMYLCASLAGGSTDTQYFGPGTRLTVL.

J is TRBJ1-1 and V is TRBV18, with 8 bases fitting TRBD1. The CDR3 spans 18 residues. V lost 2 bases, J lost 1 base, and 12 bases stayed unmatched. Per the germline V gene, CDR1 is KGHSH and CDR2 is LQKENI. CDR3: CASSPVRTKGQENTEAFF. The CDR3, as DNA: TGTGCCAGCTCACCAGTAAGGACCAAGGGACAGGAGAACACTGAAGCTTTCTTT.

The rearrangement uses TRBV25-1 and TRBJ1-2, with 10 bases aligning to TRBD1. Germline V gives CDR1 MGHDK, CDR2 SYGVNS. The CDR3 loop spans 17 amino acids. V was clipped by 2 bases and J by 7 bases; unmatched bases: 13. As DNA, the CDR3 is TGTGCCAGCAGTGAACCCGGGACAGGGGTACTGGTGGGTGGCTACACCTTC. This translates into CASSEPGTGVLVGGYTF.

The chain has TRBV23-1 and TRBJ1-2; TRBD1 matches at 7 bases. TRBV23-1 is marked as an open reading frame, function uncertain. Unmatched junction bases numbered 21, after V lost 6 bases and J lost 8 bases. The CDR3 has 17 residues. For the CDR3, the DNA is TGCGCCAGCAGCCTCTCCCACAGGGGCCCGGCCTTGTGGGGCTACACCTTC. As protein: CASSLSHRGPALWGYTF.

The rearrangement links TRBV12-3 or TRBV12-4 to TRBJ2-5; TRBD1 matches 7 bases. This CDR3 has 13 residues. V lost 6 bases to trimming and J lost 5 bases; unmatched junction nucleotides: 6. CDR3 DNA: TGTGCCAGCAGACCGACAGGGCGGGAGACCCAGTACTTC. It codes for CASRPTGRETQYF.

V and J are TRBV30 and TRBJ1-3; D unresolved. Germline CDR1 reads GTSNPN; CDR2 reads SVGIG (reference sequence). With 5 bases removed from V and 2 bases from J, the gap between germline ends came to 13 bases. The CDR3 runs to 14 residues. CDR3 protein: CAWPPAGPGNTIYF. CDR3 DNA: TGTGCCTGGCCCCCCGCTGGCCCTGGAAACACCATATATTTT.

By proportion, this clone is medium-sized. The chain combines TRBV4-2 with TRBJ1-2; D remains ambiguous. CDR1 and CDR2 from the germline V gene are LGHNA and YNFKEQ. The CDR3 runs to 18 residues. V was cut by 1 base and J by 4 bases, with 22 bases left in between. The CDR3 sequence is CASSQVLSGGHRVYGYTF. The CDR3 DNA is TGTGCCAGCAGCCAAGTCTTGTCAGGAGGGCATCGCGTCTATGGCTACACCTTC.

V gene TRBV19 combines with J gene TRBJ1-5, with D hard to call. Germline CDR1 is LNHDA and CDR2 is SQIVND (reference sequence). Trimming took 3 bases from V and 6 from J, leaving 15 bases between them. This CDR3 has 15 amino acids. CDR3 nucleotide sequence: TGTGCCAGTAGTATTTTAATCGGTGAGGGTCAGCCCCAGCATTTT. It specifies CASSILIGEGQPQHF.

V is TRBV19 and J is TRBJ2-2; D may be TRBD1 (6 bases). V lost 6 bases and J lost 5, with 13 bases in between. This CDR3 has 14 amino acids. Looked up from germline, CDR1 is LNHDA and CDR2 is SQIVND (reference sequence). CDR3 sequence (DNA): TGTGCCAGTAGACAGGGTATCTTTACCGGGGAGCTGTTTTTT. Amino acid sequence: CASRQGIFTGELFF.